One sample yielded the 8 T cell receptor beta chains listed below, sequenced in a study of blood T cell repertoires in COVID-19. Assay used: immunoSEQ multiplex PCR; TCRdb lists only in-frame clones, some missing. The profile shows about 350,000 clones, 88% of them singletons. Source material: PBMCs or T cells enriched from blood (not recorded which). These receptors were collected from a woman in her thirties who had been exposed to COVID-19.

This clone showed up just once. At the DNA level, this CDR3 is encoded by other sequences in the same sample as well. The chain employs TRBV20-1 and TRBJ2-7; TRBD2 is a possible D gene (6 bases). CDR1 is DFQATT, CDR2 SNEGSKA, per germline (reference sequence). The CDR3 length is 11 residues. Trimming stripped 1 base from V and 5 bases from J, with 6 bases between. The CDR3 spells CSARGGDEQYF. The CDR3 nucleotides are TGCAGTGCTAGAGGGGGGGACGAGCAGTACTTC.

The chain recombines TRBV30 with TRBJ1-1; D gene ambiguous. There are 12 residues in the CDR3. The V and J ends lost 3 bases and 1 base respectively, with 6 bases between them. The germline V gene has CDR1 GTSNPN and CDR2 SVGIG (reference sequence). The DNA for the CDR3 is TGTGCCTGGAGGACTGGGAACACTGAAGCTTTCTTT. Amino acid sequence: CAWRTGNTEAFF.

This chain uses TRBV28 with TRBJ1-5; 7 bases map to TRBD1. The CDR3 has 14 residues. Germline lookup yields CDR1 MDHEN and CDR2 SYDVKM. After removal of 6 bases from V and 7 bases from J, the junction contained 9 bases not matched to a gene. CDR3 in amino acids: CASSARQGRQPQHF. CDR3 coding DNA: TGTGCCAGCAGCGCCCGACAGGGTAGGCAGCCCCAGCATTTT.

The chain carries TRBV18 and TRBJ1-1; 11 bases are a match to TRBD1. Germline V gene sequence: CDR1 KGHSH, CDR2 LQKENI. V shed 4 bases, J shed 6 bases, and the junction held 7 bases outside the gene matches. The CDR3 consists of 15 residues. The CDR3 region is CASSLTDRGLAEAFF. The CDR3 coding sequence is TGTGCCAGCTCACTTACGGACAGGGGGCTGGCTGAAGCTTTCTTT.

The rearrangement uses TRBV6-5 and TRBJ1-2; 10 nucleotides align to TRBD1. J lost 7 bases, V lost 6 bases, and 11 bases had no gene match. The CDR3 is 15 amino acids. The germline V gene has CDR1 MNHEY and CDR2 SVGAGI. The CDR3 protein is CASSRGDRGQFGYTF. The CDR3 nucleotides read TGTGCCAGCAGCCGCGGCGACAGGGGGCAGTTTGGCTACACCTTC.

The V and J genes are TRBV25-1 and TRBJ2-1; TRBD2 matches at 7 bases. Germline lookup yields CDR1 MGHDK and CDR2 SYGVNS. The CDR3 loop spans 18 amino acids. Trimming removed 7 bases from V and 0 bases from J; junction bases left unmatched: 15. In DNA form, the CDR3 reads TGTGCCAGCACGGATGGCCCCACTAGCGAGAGCTCCTACAATGAGCAGTTCTTC. This gives the protein CASTDGPTSESSYNEQFF.

This chain joins TRBV18 and TRBJ1-6, with 7 nucleotides matching TRBD1. The germline gives CDR1 KGHSH, CDR2 LQKENI. The CDR3 totals 17 residues. Trimming took 4 bases from V and 3 from J; bases not matched to a gene: 9. The CDR3 here is CASSLRDQGDYNSPLHF. The CDR3 DNA is TGTGCCAGCTCACTCCGGGACCAGGGGGACTATAATTCACCCCTCCACTTT.

The chain has TRBV7-9 and TRBJ1-2, with D unclear. Between the trimmed V and J ends, which lost 1 base and 5 bases, there was a span of 14 bases. Germline V lookup: CDR1 SEHNR, CDR2 FQNEAQ (reference sequence). The CDR3 totals 15 residues. The CDR3 region is CASSLVGGTEYGYTF. The CDR3 nucleotides read TGTGCCAGCAGCTTAGTTGGTGGAACAGAGTATGGCTACACCTTC.